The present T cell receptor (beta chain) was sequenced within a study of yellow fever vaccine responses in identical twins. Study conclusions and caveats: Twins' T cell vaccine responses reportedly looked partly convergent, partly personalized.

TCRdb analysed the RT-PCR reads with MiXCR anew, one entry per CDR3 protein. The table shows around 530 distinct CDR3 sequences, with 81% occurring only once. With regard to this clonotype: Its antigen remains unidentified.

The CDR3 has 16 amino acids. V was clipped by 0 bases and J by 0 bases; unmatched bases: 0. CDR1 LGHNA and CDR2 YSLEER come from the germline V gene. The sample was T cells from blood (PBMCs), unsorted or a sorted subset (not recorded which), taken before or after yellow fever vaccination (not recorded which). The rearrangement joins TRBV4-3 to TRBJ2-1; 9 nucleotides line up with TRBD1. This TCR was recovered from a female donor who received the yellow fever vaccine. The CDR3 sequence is CASSQETGGSYNEQFF. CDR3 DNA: TGCGCCAGCAGCCAAGAGACAGGGGGCTCCTACAATGAGCAGTTCTTC.